One TCR beta chain is described in this entry. Germline CDR1 reads LGHNA; CDR2 reads YNFKEQ. V lost 1 base, J lost 2 bases, and 12 bases lay in between. The CDR3 covers 15 residues. Amplification of TCR beta CDR3 regions used RNA transcripts. The authors performed first-round RT-PCR with HTBI primers and then a second-round multiplex PCR. MiXCR was run by TCRdb on the multiplex PCR reads, yielding one entry per CDR3 protein. The sample gives hundreds of thousands of distinct CDR3 sequences, around 15% of which show up once; about 9.4% is in the top ten. This sample is drawn from a study of Graves' ophthalmopathy and Graves' hyperthyroidism.

This receptor was obtained from a woman aged 25 to 45 with Graves' ophthalmopathy. The rearrangement joins TRBV4-2 to TRBJ2-7; no clear D. The sample taken for sequencing was blood. This CDR3 reads CASSQVKGSTYEQYF. The CDR3 nucleotides are TGTGCCAGCAGCCAAGTTAAGGGTTCTACCTACGAGCAGTACTTC.